The clone carrying this TCR beta chain was detected a few times. The antigen is undetermined. This specimen comes from a study of metastatic and nonmetastatic thyroid tumors. Study-level information: Repertoires of blood and of tissue (tumor or nodule) from malignant and benign thyroid patients were compared. General study results and limits: It was reported that TCR beta diversity was significantly higher in malignant thyroid tumors than benign nodules, in blood and tumor.

As handled by the study authors: CDR3 was compared across clinicopathological groups, and the resulting differences were used to build a distant-metastasis classifier for papillary thyroid cancer. Using MiXCR, TCRdb re-called clones from the PCR reads. TCRdb's processing, not the study's, gives the V and J calls here. Of roughly 28,000 clones listed, around a fifth are singletons. All patients were untreated before thyroid surgery. CDR1 and CDR2 (germline): DFQATT, SNEGSKA (reference sequence). The V and J ends lost 2 bases and 5 bases, in that order; junction bases with no gene match: 11. The CDR3 runs to 17 residues.

The chain recombines TRBV20-1 with TRBJ2-1; 11 bases agree with TRBD2. Material for sequencing was blood. This sequence was found in a female donor with papillary thyroid cancer or a benign thyroid nodule (not recorded which). Some clones in this sample may be carry-over from other donors' samples. DNA of the CDR3: TGCAGTGCTAGATCTAGCGGGGGGCGCGAGCGTAACAATGAGCAGTTCTTC. Translation gives CSARSSGGRERNNEQFF.